Below are 27 T cell receptor beta chains sequenced from a single sample in a study of Tregs in tolerant kidney transplant recipients. Profiled with immunoSEQ multiplex PCR; TCRdb holds only in-frame clones, not every one. The data show tens of thousands of clones, approximately 90% seen once. Sequenced input: CD8+ T cells from blood. These receptors came from a human donor in good health.

This chain joins TRBV6-5 and TRBJ2-3; D unresolved. From germline, CDR1 is MNHEY and CDR2 SVGAGI. Trimming cost V 7 bases and J 6 bases, with 14 bases left between them. The CDR3 length is 13 residues. For the CDR3, the DNA is TGTGCCAGCAAGGTTTTACCTGCTGATACGCAGTATTTT. It is translated as CASKVLPADTQYF.

In this sample, this clone turned up once. V gene TRBV7-9 combines with J gene TRBJ1-1; 9 bases are shared with TRBD1. CDR1 is SEHNR, CDR2 FQNEAQ, per germline (reference sequence). The V segment lost 5 bases and the J segment 6 bases; nucleotides outside the gene matches: 10. The CDR3 loop spans 15 amino acids. The CDR3 sequence: CASSPWDRETSEAFF. The CDR3 nucleotides read TGTGCCAGCAGCCCGTGGGACAGGGAGACTTCTGAAGCTTTCTTT.

This clone was observed a handful of times. The V and J genes are TRBV20-1 and TRBJ1-1; D ambiguous. Germline CDR1 reads DFQATT; CDR2 reads SNEGSKA (reference sequence). The CDR3 has 11 residues. Trimming pared 3 bases from V and 0 bases from J, leaving 2 bases between. CDR3 in DNA: TGCAGTGCTAGGCTGAACACTGAAGCTTTCTTT. Protein: CSARLNTEAFF.

CDR3 nucleotides: TGTGCCAGCAGTTTAGGCCTAGCGGAGATCAACACCGGGGAGCTGTTTTTT. Amino acid sequence: CASSLGLAEINTGELFF. The rearrangement uses TRBV27 and TRBJ2-2; 7 positions match TRBD2. Germline-derived CDR1 and CDR2 are MNHEY and SMNVEV (reference sequence). V lost 2 bases and J lost 2; bases outside the gene matches: 8. The CDR3 covers 17 residues.

This CDR3 is CASSLPSWAVEGPTYGYTF. The DNA for the CDR3 is TGTGCCAGCAGCTTACCATCCTGGGCAGTGGAGGGCCCGACCTATGGCTACACCTTC. The chain carries TRBV11-2 and TRBJ1-2; the D is unclear. Germline loops: CDR1 SGHAT, CDR2 FQNNGV. The CDR3 is made up of 19 amino acids. Trimming cost V 2 bases and J 4 bases, with 26 bases left between them.

The chain combines TRBV27 with TRBJ1-6; no definite D call. The length of the CDR3 is 16 residues. V was cut by 5 bases and J by 0 bases, with 11 bases left in between. Germline lookup yields CDR1 MNHEY and CDR2 SMNVEV (reference sequence). CDR3 loop: CASSAGTSSYNSPLHF. The CDR3 coding sequence is TGTGCCAGCAGTGCGGGAACTAGCTCCTATAATTCACCCCTCCACTTT.

This chain's CDR3 is CASSQEAGLAAHQETQYF. CDR3 DNA: TGTGCCAGCAGCCAAGAGGCGGGACTAGCGGCACATCAAGAGACCCAGTACTTC. V is TRBV4-2 and J is TRBJ2-5, with 11 nucleotides matching TRBD2. The CDR3 extends over 18 amino acids. Trimming removed 0 bases from V and 2 bases from J; junction bases left unmatched: 8. Per the germline V gene, CDR1 is LGHNA and CDR2 is YNFKEQ.

This chain's CDR3 is CASSLGSMGLPYEEQYF. CDR3 sequence (DNA): TGTGCCAGCAGCTTGGGGTCCATGGGCTTACCCTACGAGGAGCAGTACTTC. The chain links TRBV5-5 to TRBJ2-7; D call uncertain. V lost 0 bases and J lost 7, with 23 bases in between. This CDR3 is 17 amino acids long. CDR1 is SGHKS and CDR2 is YYEKEE in the germline V gene (reference sequence).

In nucleotides, the CDR3 is TGTGCCAGCAGTGAATTACCTTGGGACAACGGCTACACCTTC. It encodes CASSELPWDNGYTF. The rearrangement links TRBV25-1 to TRBJ1-2, with a possible D match to TRBD1 (6 bases). Trimming took off 1 base at V and 8 bases at J, with 14 bases between the two ends. The CDR3 covers 14 residues. CDR1 and CDR2 from the germline V gene are MGHDK and SYGVNS.

The chain employs TRBV11-2 and TRBJ2-7; TRBD1 is a possible D gene (6 bases). From germline, CDR1 is SGHAT and CDR2 FQNNGV. The CDR3 loop spans 13 amino acids. Trimming shortened V by 1 base and J by 7 bases, and 11 bases separated the two germline ends. CDR3 protein: CASSLAWGREQYF. The CDR3 coding sequence is TGTGCCAGCAGCTTAGCGTGGGGGCGGGAGCAGTACTTC.

The chain joins TRBV5-4 to TRBJ1-1; D possibly corresponds to TRBD1 (5 bases). The germline V gene encodes CDR1 SGHNT and CDR2 YYREEE (reference sequence). V dropped 3 bases and J dropped 5 bases, with 11 bases sitting between them. The CDR3 is 13 residues long. This CDR3 reads CASSSGRGTEAFF. The CDR3, as DNA: TGTGCCAGCAGCTCAGGAAGGGGAACTGAAGCTTTCTTT.

J is TRBJ1-5 and V is TRBV25-1; TRBD1 aligns across 8 bases. Germline V gene sequence: CDR1 MGHDK, CDR2 SYGVNS. Trimming removed 8 bases from V and 7 bases from J; junction bases left unmatched: 13. The CDR3 is 15 residues long. The CDR3 here is CASGRTGSFGQPQHF. The CDR3 DNA is TGTGCCAGCGGGAGGACAGGGTCGTTCGGACAGCCCCAGCATTTT.

The genes are TRBV13 and TRBJ2-7; the match to TRBD1 covers 7 bases. The V and J ends lost 6 bases and 0 bases, in that order; junction bases with no gene match: 11. Germline CDR1 is PRHDT and CDR2 is FYEKMQ (reference sequence). This CDR3 is built from 16 residues. The CDR3 nucleotides read TGTGCCAGCAGTCGAAATGGACAGGAGAGCTCCTACGAGCAGTACTTC. Its protein is CASSRNGQESSYEQYF.

This clone was seen only once. The chain combines TRBV27 with TRBJ2-1; 11 bases are a match to TRBD2. CDR3 length: 15 amino acids. Germline V gene sequence: CDR1 MNHEY, CDR2 SMNVEV (reference sequence). The junction had 6 bases not matched to a gene; V was cut back by 2 bases and J by 9 bases. The CDR3 nucleotides read TGTGCCAGCAGTTTACAACTAGCGGGGGTTATTGAGCAGTTCTTC. As protein: CASSLQLAGVIEQFF.

V usage is TRBV27 and J usage is TRBJ2-7, with D uncertain. The germline gives CDR1 MNHEY, CDR2 SMNVEV (reference sequence). This CDR3 has 14 amino acids. V lost 3 bases and J 0 bases, leaving 9 bases between the germline ends. The CDR3 nucleotides are TGTGCCAGCAGTTTTGCTACGAGCTCCTACGAGCAGTACTTC. Its translation: CASSFATSSYEQYF.

This sequence joins TRBV19 and TRBJ2-7, with 10 bases lining up with TRBD2. Germline V gene sequence: CDR1 LNHDA, CDR2 SQIVND (reference sequence). Germline trimming cut 1 base from V and 0 bases from J; bases unmatched to any gene: 12. The CDR3 has 19 amino acids. CDR3 loop: CASSIGRGTSVGSSYEQYF. The CDR3 DNA follows: TGTGCCAGTAGTATAGGAAGGGGGACTAGCGTTGGAAGCTCCTACGAGCAGTACTTC.

The V gene is TRBV19, the J gene TRBJ1-5; D is ambiguous. CDR3 size: 14 residues. Germline CDR1 LNHDA, CDR2 SQIVND (reference sequence). The ends were cut back, 3 bases at V and 4 bases at J, with 10 bases in the middle. CDR3 in DNA: TGTGCCAGTAGTATCTCTTGGGGTAATCAGCCCCAGCATTTT. Protein: CASSISWGNQPQHF.

This chain connects TRBV4-2 to TRBJ1-2; maybe TRBD1 (6 bases). The CDR3 is 16 residues long. CDR1 is LGHNA, CDR2 YNFKEQ, per germline. With 0 bases removed from V and 5 bases from J, the gap between germline ends came to 16 bases. For the CDR3, the DNA is TGTGCCAGCAGCCAAGACACAGGGAGTGGCATTTATGGCTACACCTTC. This translates into CASSQDTGSGIYGYTF.

This clone has only one observation. V is TRBV5-4 and J is TRBJ1-1; D gene ambiguous. CDR1 and CDR2 from the germline V gene are SGHNT and YYREEE (reference sequence). The germline V and J ends were trimmed by 4 bases and 8 bases, with 15 bases remaining between them. The CDR3 totals 13 residues. The CDR3 is CASSSQTNLEAFF. The CDR3 bases are TGTGCCAGCAGCAGTCAGACCAACCTCGAAGCTTTCTTT.

The rearrangement uses TRBV14 and TRBJ2-7; D is unclear. The V gene's germline CDR1 is SGHDN and CDR2 FVKESK. This CDR3 is 16 amino acids long. Between the trimmed V and J ends, which lost 0 bases and 1 base, there was a span of 13 bases. The CDR3 region is CASSQDFMTDSYEQYF. Here the CDR3 DNA reads TGTGCCAGCAGCCAAGATTTTATGACGGATTCCTACGAGCAGTACTTC.

The chain employs TRBV10-3 and TRBJ1-2; D uncertain. Germline V gene lookup returns CDR1 ENHRY and CDR2 SYGVKD. V gave up 1 base and J gave up 6 bases, with 6 bases separating them. The CDR3 is 12 amino acids. The CDR3 coding sequence is TGTGCCATCAGTGAGTTGACGGATGGCTACACCTTC. As protein: CAISELTDGYTF.

The chain carries TRBV19 and TRBJ1-1; D might be TRBD1 (6 bases). Trimming stripped 5 bases from V and 6 bases from J, with 22 bases between. The CDR3 extends over 16 amino acids. CDR1 LNHDA and CDR2 SQIVND come from the germline V gene (reference sequence). The CDR3 sequence: CASSPGGARVGAEAFF. CDR3 bases: TGTGCCAGTAGTCCCGGGGGCGCAAGAGTTGGGGCTGAAGCTTTCTTT.

The CDR3 DNA follows: TGTGCCAGCTCACCAGAGGGAATGGGTCAGCCCCAGCATTTT. Translating it yields CASSPEGMGQPQHF. The gene calls are TRBV18 and TRBJ1-5; no definite D call. This CDR3 is built from 14 residues. Germline V gives CDR1 KGHSH, CDR2 LQKENI. V lost 2 bases to trimming and J lost 6 bases, with 11 bases between them. The full variable domain, in which reference TRBV18 and TRBJ1-5 provide the parts outside the CDR3, is NAGVMQNPRHLVRRRGQEARLRCSPMKGHSHVYWYRQLPEEGLKFMVYLQKENIIDESGMPKERFSAEFPKEGPSILRIQQVVRGDSAAYFCASSPEGMGQPQHFGDGTRLSIL.

This chain joins TRBV28 and TRBJ2-1, with a weak D call TRBD1 (5 bases). Trimming shortened V by 6 bases and J by 10 bases, and 10 bases separated the two germline ends. This CDR3 comprises 11 residues. Germline V gene data show CDR1 as MDHEN and CDR2 as SYDVKM. The CDR3 DNA follows: TGTGCCAGCAGCCACCCAGGGGAGCAGTTCTTC. This sequence encodes CASSHPGEQFF.

J is TRBJ2-2 and V is TRBV27; 9 bases are shared with TRBD1. Germline CDR1 and CDR2: MNHEY and SMNVEV (reference sequence). The CDR3 loop spans 18 amino acids. V trimming: 2 bases; J trimming: 4 bases; junction bases outside the gene matches: 11. The DNA for the CDR3 is TGTGCCAGCAGTTTAGGGGCAAGGACAGGGGTACGCACCGGGGAGCTGTTTTTT. Translation: CASSLGARTGVRTGELFF.

This sequence joins TRBV4-2 and TRBJ2-5, with a weak D call TRBD2 (6 bases). This CDR3 is 16 amino acids long. Looked up from germline, CDR1 is LGHNA and CDR2 is YNFKEQ. The V gene lost 0 bases and the J gene lost 0 bases, with 11 bases spanning the gap. The CDR3 bases are TGTGCCAGCAGCCAAGAGGTACGGGAGCACCAAGAGACCCAGTACTTC. Translation: CASSQEVREHQETQYF.

The genes are TRBV7-8 and TRBJ1-2; TRBD1 matches at 7 bases. The CDR3 runs 15 residues. Per germline, CDR1 SGHVS and CDR2 FQNEAQ. J gave up 4 bases and V 1 base, and 6 bases lay outside the gene matches. The CDR3, as DNA: TGTGCCAGCAGCTTAGGGACAGGCGACCCCTATGGCTACACCTTC. Amino acids: CASSLGTGDPYGYTF.